The following is a T cell receptor beta chain sequence with its context. The antigen is undetermined. The sample is drawn from a study of vaccination and CD4 T cells after COVID-19. Study details: Samples after vaccination came a median around 70 days past dose two, ranging 14 to 241. Control cultures were supplied with a CEFX pool, an HIV-1 Nef pool, or no peptide at all.

The CDR3 spans 14 residues. CDR1 is SGHTA, CDR2 FQGNSA, per germline. V shed 5 bases and J shed 2 bases, with 13 bases lying between them. Regarding the study as a whole: Sampling was limited to relatively few convalescent patients, with no early post-infection timepoints studied.

As for treatment: approximately nine-day PBMC culture with coronavirus spike peptide pools or control peptides (ViraFEST assay). First, ViraFEST expanded antigen-specific T cells with peptide pools, and next it sequenced the TCRs. Sequenced with the Oncomine TCR Beta short-read assay was DNA taken from cultured CD4+ T cells. TCRdb re-analysed the PCR reads in MiXCR, keeping a single row per CDR3 protein. The table shows thousands of distinct CDR3 sequences, with 60% to 80% occurring only once. V gene TRBV7-2 combines with J gene TRBJ2-7; D remains unclear. This TCR derives from a human donor with COVID-19. Sequences were derived from cultured CD4+ T cells from blood, sampled after SARS-CoV-2 vaccination. The CDR3 spells CASSRGLGTYEQYF. In DNA, the CDR3 is TGTGCCAGCAGCCGCGGCCTGGGAACCTACGAGCAGTACTTC.